This TCR beta chain was sequenced in a study of control samples from healthy donors and cancer patients. The CDR3 has 14 residues. The V end was cut by 2 bases, the J end by 4 bases, with 9 bases between. Germline V gives CDR1 LGHNA, CDR2 YNFKEQ. Repertoires were generated with immunoSEQ multiplex PCR, while TCRdb's copy carries only in-frame clones and drops some. Counted here are approximately 170,000 clones, 90% to 95% occurring once; the ten biggest clones make up about 1.6%. The receptor was derived from a woman between 25 and 40 years old in good health. The chain employs TRBV4-2 and TRBJ1-3, with D perhaps TRBD1 (6 bases). Sequenced material: blood. The DNA for the CDR3 is TGTGCCAGCAGCCAACAGGGGAACGGAAACACCATATATTTT. It is translated as CASSQQGNGNTIYF.